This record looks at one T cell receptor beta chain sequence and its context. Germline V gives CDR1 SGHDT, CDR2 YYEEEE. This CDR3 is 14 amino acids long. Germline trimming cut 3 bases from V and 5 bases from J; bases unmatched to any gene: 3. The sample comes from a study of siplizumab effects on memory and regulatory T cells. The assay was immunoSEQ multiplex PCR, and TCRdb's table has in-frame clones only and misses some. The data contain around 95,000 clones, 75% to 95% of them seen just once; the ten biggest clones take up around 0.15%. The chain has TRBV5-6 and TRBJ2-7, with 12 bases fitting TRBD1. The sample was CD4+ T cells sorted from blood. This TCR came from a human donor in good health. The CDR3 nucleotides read TGTGCCAGCAGCTCGGGACAGGGGGCCCACGAGCAGTACTTC. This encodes CASSSGQGAHEQYF.